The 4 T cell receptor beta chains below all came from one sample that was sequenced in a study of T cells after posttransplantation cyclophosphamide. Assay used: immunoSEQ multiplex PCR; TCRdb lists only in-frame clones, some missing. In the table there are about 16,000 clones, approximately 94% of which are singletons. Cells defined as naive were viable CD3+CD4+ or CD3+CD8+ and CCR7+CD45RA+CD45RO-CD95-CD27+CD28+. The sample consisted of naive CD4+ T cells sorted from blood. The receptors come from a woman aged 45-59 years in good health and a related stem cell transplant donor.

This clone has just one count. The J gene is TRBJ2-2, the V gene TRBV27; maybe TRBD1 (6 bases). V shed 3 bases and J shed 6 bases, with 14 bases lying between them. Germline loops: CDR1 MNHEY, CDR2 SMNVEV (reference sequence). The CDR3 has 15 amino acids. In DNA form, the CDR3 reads TGTGCCAGCAGTTTCGGCAGGGGTGCCCCCGGGGAGCTGTTTTTT. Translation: CASSFGRGAPGELFF.

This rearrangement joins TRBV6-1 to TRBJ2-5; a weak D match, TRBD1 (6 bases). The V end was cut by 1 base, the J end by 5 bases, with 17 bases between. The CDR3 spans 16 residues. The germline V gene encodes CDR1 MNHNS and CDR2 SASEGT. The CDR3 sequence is CASSEVLWGRGETQYF. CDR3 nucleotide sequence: TGTGCCAGCAGTGAAGTCCTCTGGGGGCGCGGGGAGACCCAGTACTTC.

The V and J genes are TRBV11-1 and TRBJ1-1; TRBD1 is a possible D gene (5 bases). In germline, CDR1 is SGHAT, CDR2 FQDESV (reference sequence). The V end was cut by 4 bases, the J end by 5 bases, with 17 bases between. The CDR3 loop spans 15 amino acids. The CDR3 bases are TGTGCCAGCAGCTACGCCCGGGGGGTCGGGACTGAAGCTTTCTTT. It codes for CASSYARGVGTEAFF.

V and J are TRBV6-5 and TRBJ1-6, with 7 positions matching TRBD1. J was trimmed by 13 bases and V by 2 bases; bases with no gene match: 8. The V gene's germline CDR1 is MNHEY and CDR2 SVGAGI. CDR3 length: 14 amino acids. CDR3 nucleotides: TGTGCCAGCAGTTACGACAGGGACCCCTCGCCCCTCCACTTT. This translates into CASSYDRDPSPLHF.